The rows below give T cell receptor beta chains drawn from one sample of a study of regulatory T cells in long-lasting Graves disease. TCRdb reprocessed the multiplex PCR reads via MiXCR and lists one record per CDR3 protein. The sample contains more than 400,000 distinct CDR3 sequences, roughly 15% of which appear only once. The same sample was also studied in work on T cells in Graves' hyperthyroidism and ophthalmopathy.

Sequencing was performed on peripheral blood mononuclear cells (PBMCs), taken at new diagnosis, from a patient treated with antithyroid drugs. The receptors were sampled from a man between 35 and 55 years old with Graves disease. CDR3s include the opening cysteine and the closing phenylalanine or tryptophan. The order of the fields is V gene, clone size, D gene, J gene, CDR3 protein, CDR3 DNA. D genes are given only for firm matches. Part of the rows lack a size; the others show once, few, many or a class for expanded clones.

V gene: TRBV5-1
clone size: few
D gene: .
J gene: TRBJ1-1
CDR3 protein: CASSSLGPQNTEAFF
CDR3 DNA: TGCGCCAGCAGCTCTTTGGGACCCCAGAACACTGAAGCTTTCTTT

V gene: TRBV12-3/TRBV12-4
clone size: .
D gene: .
J gene: TRBJ2-3
CDR3 protein: CASSITADTQYF
CDR3 DNA: TGTGCCAGCAGTATTACAGCAGATACGCAGTATTTT

V gene: TRBV29-1
clone size: few
D gene: .
J gene: TRBJ1-3
CDR3 protein: CSVSPASSGNTIYF
CDR3 DNA: TGCAGCGTTAGCCCGGCATCCTCTGGAAACACCATATATTTT

V gene: TRBV28
clone size: few
D gene: TRBD1
J gene: TRBJ2-7
CDR3 protein: CASRQNRGSYEQYF
CDR3 DNA: TGTGCCAGCAGACAAAACAGGGGTTCCTACGAGCAGTACTTC

V gene: TRBV7-8
clone size: many
D gene: TRBD2
J gene: TRBJ2-1
CDR3 protein: CASSAPGGYNEQFF
CDR3 DNA: TGTGCCAGCAGCGCCCCGGGGGGCTACAATGAGCAGTTCTTC

V gene: TRBV12-3/TRBV12-4
clone size: many
D gene: .
J gene: TRBJ1-2
CDR3 protein: CASSPLAVAYTF
CDR3 DNA: TGTGCCAGCAGTCCCTTGGCCGTGGCCTACACCTTC

V gene: TRBV6-2/TRBV6-3
clone size: .
D gene: TRBD1
J gene: TRBJ2-7
CDR3 protein: CASKPGQPNEQYF
CDR3 DNA: TGTGCCAGCAAACCGGGACAGCCCAATGAGCAGTACTTC

V gene: TRBV30
clone size: many
D gene: TRBD2
J gene: TRBJ2-1
CDR3 protein: CAWSVGTSGSPSYEQFF
CDR3 DNA: TGTGCCTGGAGTGTAGGGACTAGCGGGAGTCCAAGTTATGAGCAGTTCTTC

V gene: TRBV10-3
clone size: many
D gene: .
J gene: TRBJ2-1
CDR3 protein: CAISESDELKRGVNEQFF
CDR3 DNA: TGTGCCATCAGTGAGTCGGATGAGCTTAAAAGGGGCGTCAATGAGCAGTTCTTC

V gene: TRBV27
clone size: many
D gene: .
J gene: TRBJ1-4
CDR3 protein: CASKELSTNEKLFF
CDR3 DNA: TGTGCCAGCAAAGAACTCTCAACTAATGAAAAACTGTTTTTT

V gene: TRBV5-1
clone size: few
D gene: TRBD2
J gene: TRBJ2-1
CDR3 protein: CASSLEGLAGGGENEQFF
CDR3 DNA: TGCGCCAGCAGCTTGGAAGGACTAGCGGGAGGAGGGGAAAATGAGCAGTTCTTC

V gene: TRBV5-1
clone size: many
D gene: .
J gene: TRBJ2-3
CDR3 protein: CASSSDRQGRADTQYF
CDR3 DNA: TGCGCCAGCAGCTCGGACAGACAAGGAAGGGCAGATACGCAGTATTTT

V gene: TRBV14
clone size: .
D gene: .
J gene: TRBJ1-5
CDR3 protein: CASSQDTDQPQHF
CDR3 DNA: TGTGCCAGCAGCCAAGACACCGACCAGCCCCAGCATTTT

V gene: TRBV6-1
clone size: many
D gene: TRBD1
J gene: TRBJ1-2
CDR3 protein: CASSDTGGRGYTF
CDR3 DNA: TGTGCCAGCAGCGATACAGGGGGCCGTGGCTACACCTTC

V gene: TRBV29-1
clone size: few
D gene: .
J gene: TRBJ2-2
CDR3 protein: CSAAQTGRSFTGELFF
CDR3 DNA: TGCAGCGCTGCGCAAACGGGACGTTCTTTTACCGGGGAGCTGTTTTTT

V gene: TRBV10-2
clone size: .
D gene: .
J gene: TRBJ2-2
CDR3 protein: CASRASMGAGTGELSF
CDR3 DNA: TGCGCCAGCAGGGCGTCGATGGGCGCCGGCACCGGGGAGCTGTCTTTT

V gene: TRBV20-1
clone size: few
D gene: TRBD1
J gene: TRBJ1-6
CDR3 protein: CSASGTVIMRSPLHF
CDR3 DNA: TGCAGTGCTAGCGGGACAGTAATTATGCGATCACCCCTCCACTTT

V gene: TRBV7-2
clone size: few
D gene: TRBD1
J gene: TRBJ2-2
CDR3 protein: CASSPGQGFDGELFF
CDR3 DNA: TGTGCCAGCAGCCCGGGACAGGGGTTTGACGGGGAGCTGTTTTTT

V gene: TRBV3-1
clone size: few
D gene: .
J gene: TRBJ2-7
CDR3 protein: CASSRAGLSFDEQYF
CDR3 DNA: TGTGCCAGCAGCCGAGCAGGACTGAGTTTCGACGAGCAGTACTTC